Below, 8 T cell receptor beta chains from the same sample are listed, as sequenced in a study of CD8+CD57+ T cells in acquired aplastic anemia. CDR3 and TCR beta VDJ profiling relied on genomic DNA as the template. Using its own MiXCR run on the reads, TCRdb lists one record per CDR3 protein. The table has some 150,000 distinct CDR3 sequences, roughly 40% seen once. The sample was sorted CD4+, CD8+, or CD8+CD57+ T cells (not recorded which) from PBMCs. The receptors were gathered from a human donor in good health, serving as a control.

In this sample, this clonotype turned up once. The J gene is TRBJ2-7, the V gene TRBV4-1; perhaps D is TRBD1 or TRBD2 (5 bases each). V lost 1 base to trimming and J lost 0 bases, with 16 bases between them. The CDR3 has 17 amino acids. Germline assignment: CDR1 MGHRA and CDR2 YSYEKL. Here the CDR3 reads CASSQGPRGTGSYEQYF. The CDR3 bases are TGCGCCAGCAGCCAAGGGCCTCGTGGGACCGGCTCCTACGAGCAGTACTTC.

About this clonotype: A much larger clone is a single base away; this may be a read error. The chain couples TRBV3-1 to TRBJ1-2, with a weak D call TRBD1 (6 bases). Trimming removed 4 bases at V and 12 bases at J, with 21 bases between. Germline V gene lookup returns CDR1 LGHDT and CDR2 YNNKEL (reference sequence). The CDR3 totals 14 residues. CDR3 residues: CASSPAPLEGGHTF. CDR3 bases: TGTGCCAGCAGCCCAGCCCCACTGGAGGGGGGCCACACCTTC.

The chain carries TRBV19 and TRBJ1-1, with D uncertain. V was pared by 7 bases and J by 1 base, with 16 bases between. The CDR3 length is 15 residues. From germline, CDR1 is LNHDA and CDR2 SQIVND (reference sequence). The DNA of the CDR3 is TGTGCCAGTACCCTGGGGAGGGAAGGGAACACTGAAGCTTTCTTT. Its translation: CASTLGREGNTEAFF.

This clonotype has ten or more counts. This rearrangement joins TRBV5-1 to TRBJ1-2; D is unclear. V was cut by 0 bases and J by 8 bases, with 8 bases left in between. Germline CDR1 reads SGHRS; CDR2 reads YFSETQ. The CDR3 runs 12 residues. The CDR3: CASSLDAAGYTF. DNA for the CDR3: TGCGCCAGCAGCTTGGATGCGGCGGGCTACACCTTC. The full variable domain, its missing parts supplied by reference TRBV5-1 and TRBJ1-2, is KAGVTQTPRYLIKTRGQQVTLSCSPISGHRSVSWYQQTPGQGLQFLFEYFSETQRNKGNFPGRFSGRQFSNSRSEMNVSTLELGDSALYLCASSLDAAGYTFGSGTRLTVV.

This chain's CDR3 is CASSSVSGEQFF. The CDR3 DNA follows: TGTGCCAGCAGCTCGGTTAGCGGGGAGCAGTTCTTC. This sequence joins TRBV7-8 and TRBJ2-1, with 7 nucleotides matching TRBD2. Trimming at V came to 4 bases and at J to 10 bases, leaving 4 bases not matched to a gene. The CDR3 extends over 12 amino acids. Germline V CDR1 and CDR2: SGHVS, FQNEAQ.

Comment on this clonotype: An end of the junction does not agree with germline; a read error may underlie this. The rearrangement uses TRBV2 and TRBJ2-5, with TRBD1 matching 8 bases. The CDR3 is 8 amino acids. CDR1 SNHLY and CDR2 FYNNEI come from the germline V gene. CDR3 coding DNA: TGTGCCAGCAGCGGACAGGGCTTC. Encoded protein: CASSGQGF. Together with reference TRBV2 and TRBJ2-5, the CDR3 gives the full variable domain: EPEVTQTPSHQVTQMGQEVILRCVPISNHLYFYWYRQILGQKVEFLVSFYNNEISEKSEIFDDQFSVERPDGSNFTLKIRSTKLEDSAMYFCASSGQGFGPGTRLLVL.

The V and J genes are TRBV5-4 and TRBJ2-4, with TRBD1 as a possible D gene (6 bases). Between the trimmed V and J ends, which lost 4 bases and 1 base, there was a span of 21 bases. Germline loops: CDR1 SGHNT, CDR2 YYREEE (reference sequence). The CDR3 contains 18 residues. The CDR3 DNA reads TGTGCCAGCAGCGAATCTCAGGGGTTCAGGGGTGCCAAAAACATTCAGTACTTC. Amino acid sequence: CASSESQGFRGAKNIQYF.

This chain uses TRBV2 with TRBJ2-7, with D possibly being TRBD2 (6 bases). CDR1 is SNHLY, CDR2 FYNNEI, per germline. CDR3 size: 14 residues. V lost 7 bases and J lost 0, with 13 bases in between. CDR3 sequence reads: CASMRGWPSYEQYF. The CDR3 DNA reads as TGTGCCAGCATGCGGGGCTGGCCCTCCTACGAGCAGTACTTC.